The rows below give T cell receptor beta chains drawn from one sample of a study of blood T cell repertoires in COVID-19. Measured with immunoSEQ multiplex PCR; TCRdb has only the in-frame clones, and not every one. The sample has around 260,000 clones; around 87% are singletons. The sequenced sample consisted of peripheral blood. The source is an older woman with COVID-19, enrolled during active disease. Both conserved end residues are part of each CDR3. The D gene is left open where the match is weak. Size tells how often a clone was seen (once, few, many) or the class of an expanded clone, and some rows leave it out.

len | j_gene | v_gene | abundance | d_gene | CDR3nt | CDR3aa
12 | TRBJ2-5 | TRBV30 | NA | TRBD2 | TGTGCCTGGGATTCGGGGGGAGAGACCCAGTACTTC | CAWDSGGETQYF
15 | TRBJ2-7 | TRBV27 | NA | TRBD1 | TGTGCCAGCAGTTCCCCCGGGACAGGGGGCTACGAGCAGTACTTC | CASSSPGTGGYEQYF
16 | TRBJ1-6 | TRBV9 | NA | NA | TGTGCCAGCAGTCGCGGTCACAGCGGGGCTAATTCACCCCTCCACTTT | CASSRGHSGANSPLHF
14 | TRBJ1-3 | TRBV30 | NA | NA | TGTGCCTGGAGTACCGGACAGCCTGGAAACACCATATATTTT | CAWSTGQPGNTIYF
16 | TRBJ1-2 | TRBV4-3 | NA | TRBD1 | TGCGCCAGCAGCCGGGGGAGAGGGGGCGCGATGGAGGGCTACACCTTC | CASSRGRGGAMEGYTF
15 | TRBJ2-3 | TRBV15 | once | NA | TGTGCCACCAGCAGAGAGTCAGCGTTCACAGATACGCAGTATTTT | CATSRESAFTDTQYF
14 | TRBJ1-1 | TRBV30 | once | NA | TGTGCCTGGAGTGTAGGTTCTAACACTCTGGAGGCTTTCTTT | CAWSVGSNTLEAFF
16 | TRBJ2-6 | TRBV4-1 | NA | NA | TGCGCCAGCAGCCAAGACAGGGCCTCTGGGGCCAACGTCCTGACTTTC | CASSQDRASGANVLTF
14 | TRBJ1-1 | TRBV10-3 | NA | NA | TGTGCCATCAGCCGGGTCGGGTTGGACACTGAAGCTTTCTTT | CAISRVGLDTEAFF
17 | TRBJ2-3 | TRBV18 | NA | TRBD2 | TGTGCCAGCTCACCACTGGCACTAGCGGGCTTCACAGATACGCAGTATTTT | CASSPLALAGFTDTQYF
15 | TRBJ1-1 | TRBV5-6 | NA | TRBD1 | TGTGCCAGCAGCTTGCGGACAGGGACATCCCCTGAAGCTTTCTTT | CASSLRTGTSPEAFF
16 | TRBJ2-2 | TRBV7-8 | NA | NA | TGTGCCAGCAGCGCCCAATGGCGGGGGAACACCGGGGAGCTGTTTTTT | CASSAQWRGNTGELFF
15 | TRBJ2-1 | TRBV19 | NA | NA | TGTGCCAGTAGTCCTAGATCCCAAGGTGGGAATGAGCAGTTCTTC | CASSPRSQGGNEQFF
17 | TRBJ1-5 | TRBV28 | NA | TRBD1 | TGTGCCAGCCATAGGGTCTTATGGGGACAGGGCCTCCAGCCCCAGCATTTT | CASHRVLWGQGLQPQHF
14 | TRBJ1-1 | TRBV11-2 | NA | NA | TGTGCCAGCAGCTTGGGAGGGGGGGGCACTGAAGCTTTCTTT | CASSLGGGGTEAFF
15 | TRBJ1-2 | TRBV7-2 | NA | NA | TGTGCCAGCAGCATGGACAGCCTAAGTAGATGGGGCTACACCTTC | CASSMDSLSRWGYTF
16 | TRBJ1-6 | TRBV27 | NA | NA | TGTGCCAGCAGTTCGACAGGTAAGGATCATAATTCACCCCTCCACTTT | CASSSTGKDHNSPLHF
14 | TRBJ1-6 | TRBV7-3 | NA | NA | TGTGCCAGCAGCTTACAGGGCTATAATTCACCCCTCCACTTT | CASSLQGYNSPLHF
15 | TRBJ1-3 | TRBV3-1/TRBV3-2 | NA | NA | TGTGCCAGCAGCCAAGTCTCTGGGACAGGAAACACCATATATTTT | CASSQVSGTGNTIYF
14 | TRBJ2-1 | TRBV19 | NA | TRBD2 | TGTGCCAGTAGTATAAGGGTAGCGGGGGCTGAGCAGTTCTTC | CASSIRVAGAEQFF
12 | TRBJ2-7 | TRBV10-1 | NA | NA | TGCGCCAGCGGGGGGACGATCTACGAGCAGTACTTC | CASGGTIYEQYF
13 | TRBJ2-3 | TRBV29-1 | NA | TRBD2 | TGCAGCGTTGGAGCGGGAGGCACAGATACGCAGTATTTT | CSVGAGGTDTQYF
14 | TRBJ2-1 | TRBV7-3 | few | TRBD1 | TGTGCCAGCAGCCCTGGGACAGGCTACAATGAGCAGTTCTTC | CASSPGTGYNEQFF
14 | TRBJ1-1 | TRBV30 | NA | NA | TGTGCCTGGAGGCTAAACAACGCGGCCACTGAAGCTTTCTTT | CAWRLNNAATEAFF
14 | TRBJ1-1 | TRBV6-6 | NA | TRBD1 | TGTGCCAGCAGACCTACAGGGGGCAGCGCTGAAGCTTTCTTT | CASRPTGGSAEAFF
16 | TRBJ2-2 | TRBV28 | NA | TRBD1 | TGTGCCAGCAGTTTAACATCGACAGGGATCGCCGGGGAGCTGTTTTTT | CASSLTSTGIAGELFF
14 | TRBJ1-2 | TRBV2 | NA | NA | TGTGCCAGCACTGGGATGGCAGGGCCATACGGCTACACCTTC | CASTGMAGPYGYTF
13 | TRBJ2-5 | TRBV24-1 | once | NA | TGTGCCACCAGTGTGGGCAGTGGGGAGACCCAGTACTTC | CATSVGSGETQYF
19 | TRBJ1-5 | TRBV28 | NA | TRBD1 | TGTGCCAGCAGTTTGGTGGGACAGGGGACGAATTACGGCAATCAGCCCCAGCATTTT | CASSLVGQGTNYGNQPQHF
15 | TRBJ1-1 | TRBV28 | NA | NA | TGTGCCAGCAGCCTTCCCGGACACATGAACACTGAAGCTTTCTTT | CASSLPGHMNTEAFF
16 | TRBJ2-7 | TRBV11-2 | NA | NA | TGTGCCAGCAGCTTAAATCCAGGCCCAATCTCCTACGAGCAGTACTTC | CASSLNPGPISYEQYF
16 | TRBJ2-3 | TRBV9 | NA | NA | TGTGCCAGCAGCGTAGCCCTCCCGGGTACGCAAGCTACGCAGTATTTT | CASSVALPGTQATQYF
15 | TRBJ1-6 | TRBV5-1 | NA | TRBD1 | TGCGCCAGCAGCCGACAGGACAGGGTCAATTCACCCCTCCACTTT | CASSRQDRVNSPLHF
13 | TRBJ2-1 | TRBV6-5 | NA | TRBD2 | TGTGCCAGCAGTTCCGGGACTAGCGGGAGAACGGTCTTC | CASSSGTSGRTVF
9 | TRBJ2-5 | TRBV19 | NA | NA | TGTGCCAGGGAACAGGCTCGGGACTTC | CAREQARDF
15 | TRBJ2-3 | TRBV6-6 | NA | TRBD1 | TGTGCCAGCAGTTACGACCAGGGGGCCATGGATACGCAGTATTTT | CASSYDQGAMDTQYF
15 | TRBJ2-3 | TRBV5-1 | NA | NA | TGCGCCAGCAGCTCGCGACAGCCTAGCACAGATACGCAGTATTTT | CASSSRQPSTDTQYF
15 | TRBJ2-3 | TRBV7-9 | NA | NA | TGTGCCAGCAGCTTAACTAGTACTTGGGCCGATACGCAGTATTTT | CASSLTSTWADTQYF
15 | TRBJ2-1 | TRBV7-2 | NA | TRBD2 | TGTGCCAGCAGCTCCCCCTGGGAGTACTTGGGAGGGAAGTTCTTC | CASSSPWEYLGGKFF
13 | TRBJ1-6 | TRBV27 | few | NA | TGTGCCAGCAGTTGGACAAATAATTCACCCCTCCACTTT | CASSWTNNSPLHF
12 | TRBJ2-1 | TRBV5-8 | once | TRBD2 | TGTGCCAGCAGCTTCGGACTAGCGGTGGGGTTCTTC | CASSFGLAVGFF